This is a list of T cell receptor beta chains from one sample in a study of identical twins. TCRdb fed the 5' RACE reads into MiXCR, producing one record per CDR3 protein. The sample holds hundreds of thousands of distinct CDR3 sequences; roughly 12% are singletons and the top ten take just over 7%. The same specimen was also included in a second study, on yellow fever vaccine responses in identical twins.

Sequenced input: CD8+ T cells sorted from blood. Source of these receptors: a woman aged 18 to 35 in good health. The CDR3 runs from the conserved cysteine through the conserved F or W. A D gene is named only where the DNA matches it firmly. Rows give clone size only sometimes, using once, few, many, or a class for an expanded clone.

CDR3 protein,CDR3 DNA,D gene,J gene,V gene,clone size
CASSHGQEQYF,TGCGCCAGCAGCCACGGTCAGGAACAGTACTTC,NA,TRBJ2-7,TRBV4-1,NA
CASTTTGVNSPLHF,TGTGCCAGCACCACTACCGGGGTGAATTCACCCCTCCACTTT,NA,TRBJ1-6,TRBV28,few
CASSPRGRPQETQYF,TGTGCCAGCAGTCCCCGAGGCAGGCCCCAGGAGACCCAGTACTTC,NA,TRBJ2-5,TRBV27,few
CASSSLAGYQETQYF,TGCGCCAGCAGCTCTCTAGCGGGGTACCAAGAGACCCAGTACTTC,TRBD2,TRBJ2-5,TRBV5-1,many
CASSLAQGVRNEQFF,TGTGCCAGCAGCTTAGCACAGGGGGTGAGGAATGAGCAGTTCTTC,TRBD1,TRBJ2-1,TRBV7-6,few
CASSPRSVPDTQYF,TGTGCCAGCAGTCCCAGATCGGTCCCAGATACGCAGTATTTT,NA,TRBJ2-3,TRBV12-3/TRBV12-4,NA
CASKSRQGGYEQYF,TGTGCCAGCAAGTCTCGACAGGGAGGGTACGAGCAGTACTTC,NA,TRBJ2-7,TRBV25-1,many
CASSHPPRGRNEQYF,TGTGCCAGCAGCCACCCACCCAGGGGACGGAACGAGCAGTACTTC,NA,TRBJ2-7,TRBV7-9,few
CASSARLAGVSAYEQYF,TGTGCCAGCAGTGCCCGACTAGCGGGAGTATCCGCCTACGAGCAGTACTTC,TRBD2,TRBJ2-7,TRBV27,NA
CASSDSGVDEQFF,TGTGCCAGCAGTGACTCGGGGGTGGATGAGCAGTTCTTC,NA,TRBJ2-1,TRBV6-4,many
CASSPLISEQYF,TGTGCCAGCAGCCCCTTAATAAGCGAGCAGTACTTC,NA,TRBJ2-7,TRBV11-2,few
CASSYLLAGANTGELFF,TGTGCCAGCAGTTACCTACTAGCGGGAGCGAACACCGGGGAGCTGTTTTTT,TRBD2,TRBJ2-2,TRBV6-2/TRBV6-3,many
CASTSQLSGIPYEQYF,TGTGCCAGCACCTCACAACTTAGCGGGATCCCCTACGAGCAGTACTTC,TRBD2,TRBJ2-7,TRBV28,NA
CASSFAGGAGGYTF,TGTGCCAGCAGTTTTGCAGGGGGCGCGGGCGGCTACACCTTC,TRBD1,TRBJ1-2,TRBV12-3/TRBV12-4,many
CASSSTKRDTRTDTQYF,TGTGCCAGCAGCTCCACCAAACGGGACACCCGCACAGATACGCAGTATTTT,NA,TRBJ2-3,TRBV13,NA
CASQHTSVFAEGTGELFF,TGTGCCAGCCAGCACACTAGCGTTTTCGCCGAAGGGACCGGGGAGCTGTTTTTT,TRBD2,TRBJ2-2,TRBV18,few
CASSLASGRVSDEQYF,TGCGCCAGCAGCCTGGCTAGCGGGAGGGTGAGCGACGAGCAGTACTTC,TRBD2,TRBJ2-7,TRBV4-1,NA
CATSDPQTDGGLNEQYF,TGTGCCACCAGTGATCCCCAAACCGATGGGGGGTTAAACGAGCAGTACTTC,NA,TRBJ2-7,TRBV24-1,NA
CASSPPEGAEQYF,TGTGCCAGCAGTCCCCCCGAGGGGGCCGAGCAGTACTTC,TRBD1,TRBJ2-7,TRBV28,NA
CASSSPGLPYEQYF,TGTGCCAGCAGCTCGCCGGGACTACCCTACGAGCAGTACTTC,TRBD2,TRBJ2-7,TRBV7-8,NA
CASSSPRDGGRVDTQYF,TGTGCCAGCAGCTCCCCACGCGACGGGGGGCGGGTAGATACGCAGTATTTT,NA,TRBJ2-3,TRBV7-8,few
CASRAGWETQYF,TGTGCCAGCCGGGCAGGCTGGGAGACCCAGTACTTC,NA,TRBJ2-5,TRBV2,NA
CASSPGPTTAYGYTF,TGTGCCAGCAGTCCAGGCCCTACCACGGCCTATGGCTACACCTTC,NA,TRBJ1-2,TRBV6-1,few
CASSYLRTVKNIQYF,TGTGCCAGCAGTTACCTTCGAACGGTCAAAAACATTCAGTACTTC,NA,TRBJ2-4,TRBV6-5,few
CASSYSPGGPQHF,TGTGCCAGCAGTTACAGTCCGGGTGGGCCCCAGCATTTT,NA,TRBJ1-5,TRBV12-3/TRBV12-4,few
CASSPVTEVVQGQGPQETQYF,TGTGCCAGCAGCCCCGTAACTGAAGTCGTACAGGGGCAGGGTCCCCAAGAGACCCAGTACTTC,TRBD1,TRBJ2-5,TRBV11-1,NA
CASSTLVWPEDEQFF,TGTGCCAGCAGTACGCTAGTCTGGCCAGAAGATGAGCAGTTCTTC,NA,TRBJ2-1,TRBV12-3/TRBV12-4,many
CSGREGADNNYEQYF,TGCAGTGGCAGAGAGGGGGCAGATAATAACTACGAGCAGTACTTC,TRBD1,TRBJ2-7,TRBV20-1,NA
CSARDWSGRAYEQFF,TGCAGTGCTAGAGATTGGAGCGGGAGGGCCTACGAGCAGTTCTTC,TRBD2,TRBJ2-1,TRBV20-1,few
CASSLSPSGGLHSTDTQYF,TGTGCCAGCAGTTTATCCCCCAGCGGGGGACTCCACAGCACAGATACGCAGTATTTT,TRBD2,TRBJ2-3,TRBV28,NA
CASSPSGFLGIGEQFF,TGTGCCAGCAGCCCATCCGGGTTTTTAGGGATCGGTGAGCAGTTCTTC,NA,TRBJ2-1,TRBV7-9,few
CASSWAGRRDNEQFF,TGTGCCAGCAGCTGGGCGGGGAGGCGCGACAATGAGCAGTTCTTC,NA,TRBJ2-1,TRBV11-2,NA
CASSPRGSLYEQYF,TGCGCCAGCAGCCCCAGGGGGTCCCTCTACGAGCAGTACTTC,TRBD1,TRBJ2-7,TRBV4-1,NA
CATSSGWDDHNEQFF,TGTGCCACCAGCAGCGGCTGGGACGACCACAATGAGCAGTTCTTC,NA,TRBJ2-1,TRBV15,many